What follows are 18 T cell receptor beta chains derived from one specimen sequenced in a study of regulatory T cells in long-lasting Graves disease. TCR beta libraries were built with iRepertoire HTBI primers and Arm-PCR of CDR3 regions. TCRdb re-called the multiplex PCR reads with MiXCR, one entry per CDR3 protein. The table records about 220,000 distinct CDR3 sequences, roughly 19% of them present only once. Regarding time point: newly diagnosed GD, antithyroid drugs for less than 3 months. Making the TCR library involved RNA that had been extracted from PBMCs. These data also featured in a second study, about T cells in Graves' hyperthyroidism and ophthalmopathy.

The sample here was peripheral blood mononuclear cells (PBMCs), taken at new diagnosis, from a patient treated with antithyroid drugs. These receptors came from a woman aged 25 to 45 with Graves disease.

The chain couples TRBV3-1 to TRBJ2-2, with 8 bases identical to TRBD2. Germline CDR1 and CDR2: LGHDT and YNNKEL (reference sequence). This CDR3 is built from 16 residues. V lost 1 base to trimming and J lost 0 bases; unmatched junction nucleotides: 1. CDR3 loop: CASSQVGGANTGELFF. CDR3 DNA sequence: TGTGCCAGCAGCCAAGTCGGGGGGGCGAACACCGGGGAGCTGTTTTTT.

This clonotype was observed at least ten times. The rearrangement uses TRBV5-5 and TRBJ1-2, with no clear D. CDR3 size: 15 residues. The V gene's germline CDR1 is SGHKS and CDR2 YYEKEE (reference sequence). V was shortened by 5 bases and J by 0 bases, with 14 bases between the two germline ends. CDR3 nucleotide sequence: TGTGCCAGCAGTTCCCTGGGGTTAGCTAACTATGGCTACACCTTC. This encodes CASSSLGLANYGYTF.

This clonotype was detected many times. The chain carries TRBV7-9 and TRBJ2-7, with 9 bases that match TRBD2. CDR3 length: 15 amino acids. V trimming: 0 bases; J trimming: 6 bases; junction bases outside the gene matches: 6. Germline CDR1 and CDR2: SEHNR and FQNEAQ (reference sequence). This CDR3 is CASSLARSSGGEQYF. The CDR3 DNA is TGTGCCAGCAGCTTAGCGCGGAGTAGCGGGGGCGAGCAGTACTTC.

This clonotype was counted at least ten times. This rearrangement joins TRBV2 to TRBJ2-3, with TRBD2 matching over 14 bases. Losses at the gene ends were 6 bases for V and 2 bases for J; bases not matched to a gene: 1. The CDR3 sequence is 15 residues long. CDR1 and CDR2 from the germline V gene are SNHLY and FYNNEI. DNA for the CDR3: TGTGCCAGCAGGGGACTAGCGGGGGCCACAGATACGCAGTATTTT. Encoded protein: CASRGLAGATDTQYF.

The V call is TRBV4-1, the J call TRBJ1-6; D gene unclear. CDR3 length: 20 residues. Per the germline V gene, CDR1 is MGHRA and CDR2 is YSYEKL. Trimming left V 1 base short and J 0 bases short, with 19 bases between. CDR3 protein: CASSQAQFERASSYNSPLHF. In DNA, the CDR3 is TGCGCCAGCAGCCAAGCACAGTTCGAGAGGGCCAGCTCCTATAATTCACCCCTCCACTTT.

The genes are TRBV27 and TRBJ1-3, with D maybe TRBD1 (6 bases). Germline-derived CDR1 and CDR2 are MNHEY and SMNVEV (reference sequence). The CDR3 runs to 15 residues. The V gene lost 2 bases and the J gene lost 4 bases, with 12 bases spanning the gap. This chain's CDR3 is CASSLNRADGNTIYF. In DNA form, the CDR3 reads TGTGCCAGCAGTTTAAACAGGGCAGACGGAAACACCATATATTTT.

This clonotype was observed at least ten times. This chain joins TRBV7-3 and TRBJ1-6, with D possibly TRBD1 on 6 matching bases. CDR1 and CDR2 (germline): SGHTA, FQGTGA. CDR3 length: 14 residues. Trimming took off 7 bases at V and 9 bases at J, with 16 bases between the two ends. The CDR3 region is CASIDRGGSSPLHF. The CDR3 DNA sequence: TGTGCCAGCATCGATAGGGGGGGGAGTTCACCCCTCCACTTT.

There are a few counts of this clonotype. The V gene is TRBV6-2 or TRBV6-3, the J gene TRBJ1-4; TRBD1 aligns across 8 bases. This CDR3 has 14 amino acids. Trimming at V came to 6 bases and at J to 4 bases, leaving 4 bases not matched to a gene. Germline V lookup: CDR1 MNHEY, CDR2 SVGEGT. The CDR3 coding sequence is TGTGCCAGCAGATTAACAGGGGGTAATGAAAAACTGTTTTTT. Amino acids: CASRLTGGNEKLFF.

This clonotype was counted at least ten times. V and J are TRBV7-2 and TRBJ2-1; 11 bases match TRBD2. This CDR3 is 18 amino acids long. Germline loops: CDR1 SGHTA, CDR2 FQGNSA. The V gene end was trimmed by 5 bases and the J gene end by 10 bases; junction bases not matched to a gene: 19. The CDR3 bases are TGTGCCAGCAGCCCCGTACTACTAGGACTAGCGGGTGTGAGGGAGCAGTTCTTC. Its protein is CASSPVLLGLAGVREQFF.

Many counts were recorded for this clonotype. The chain is built from TRBV2 and TRBJ2-6; unclear D gene. The CDR3 sequence is 16 residues long. Looked up from germline, CDR1 is SNHLY and CDR2 is FYNNEI. V was clipped by 2 bases and J by 0 bases, with 8 bases between them. The CDR3 DNA reads TGTGCCAGCAGTGAAATCCCCAACTCTGGGGCCAACGTCCTGACTTTC. Translation: CASSEIPNSGANVLTF.

This clonotype was seen ten or more times. The rearrangement uses TRBV20-1 and TRBJ1-2; the D gene is possibly TRBD1 (6 bases). Deletions cut 0 bases from V and 4 bases from J, with 12 bases between. CDR3 length: 14 amino acids. Germline V gene lookup returns CDR1 DFQATT and CDR2 SNEGSKA (reference sequence). CDR3 region: CSARDVTGLYGYTF. DNA of the CDR3: TGCAGTGCTAGAGATGTGACAGGACTCTATGGCTACACCTTC.

This clonotype was counted many times. The V gene is TRBV18, the J gene TRBJ2-3, with 8 bases matching TRBD2. The V and J ends lost 3 bases and 6 bases, in that order; junction bases with no gene match: 8. The CDR3 runs to 15 residues. The germline V gene encodes CDR1 KGHSH and CDR2 LQKENI. For the CDR3, the DNA is TGTGCCAGCTCACCTTCCGGGACTAGGGTGGATACGCAGTATTTT. Protein sequence: CASSPSGTRVDTQYF.

This sequence joins TRBV11-2 and TRBJ1-1; D is perhaps TRBD1 (5 bases). The germline CDR1 and CDR2 sequences are SGHAT and FQNNGV. Trimming removed 7 bases from V and 0 bases from J, with 12 bases in between. The CDR3 spans 14 residues. The CDR3 bases are TGTGCCAGCACCTTGGGGCTGATGAACACTGAAGCTTTCTTT. It yields the protein CASTLGLMNTEAFF. The full variable domain, rest sourced from reference TRBV11-2 and TRBJ1-1, is EAGVAQSPRYKIIEKRQSVAFWCNPISGHATLYWYQQILGQGPKLLIQFQNNGVVDDSQLPKDRFSAERLKGVDSTLKIQPAKLEDSAVYLCASTLGLMNTEAFFGQGTRLTVV.

This clonotype was seen more than once but under ten times. This may come from a read error, since a much larger clone is one base off. The chain is built from TRBV7-8 and TRBJ2-3; 7 bases are shared with TRBD2. CDR3 length: 14 residues. Germline-derived CDR1 and CDR2 are SGHVS and FQNEAQ. The ends lost 4 bases at V and 1 base at J; junction bases unmatched: 2. CDR3 sequence reads: CASSSLAGTDTQYF. The CDR3 DNA is TGTGCCAGCAGCTCTCTAGCGGGCACAGATACGCAGTATTTT.

This clonotype was detected many times. The DNA of the CDR3 is TGTGCCAGCTCACCACCGGGAGGGAAGGTCGGCGAGCAGTACTTC. Protein sequence: CASSPPGGKVGEQYF. The chain uses TRBV18 and TRBJ2-7; 7 bases line up with TRBD2. With V trimmed by 0 bases and J by 6 bases, 8 bases remained unmatched. CDR3 length equals 15 residues. The germline V gene has CDR1 KGHSH and CDR2 LQKENI.

This clonotype showed up just a few times. The V gene is TRBV7-2, the J gene TRBJ1-2; 7 bases agree with TRBD1. Germline CDR1 SGHTA, CDR2 FQGNSA. V lost 5 bases and J lost 7; bases outside the gene matches: 13. CDR3 length: 15 amino acids. The CDR3 protein is CASSPANRGGTGYTF. The CDR3 DNA follows: TGTGCCAGCAGCCCCGCCAACAGGGGCGGGACTGGCTACACCTTC.

About this clonotype: A much larger clone sits a single nucleotide away, making a read error possible. This chain joins TRBV6-2 or TRBV6-3 and TRBJ2-1; 12 bases are a match to TRBD1. V gave up 5 bases and J gave up 8 bases; unmatched junction bases: 4. This CDR3 contains 14 residues. The germline gives CDR1 MNHEY, CDR2 SVGEGT. The CDR3 bases are TGTGCCAGCAGTGGGGACAGGGGGCGCGATGAGCAGTTCTTC. Residues: CASSGDRGRDEQFF.

The sample holds many counts of this clonotype. The rearrangement joins TRBV3-1 to TRBJ1-1, with a possible D match to TRBD1 (5 bases). The CDR3 length is 16 residues. V lost 0 bases to trimming and J lost 4 bases, with 15 bases between them. The V gene's germline CDR1 is LGHDT and CDR2 YNNKEL (reference sequence). CDR3 in amino acids: CASSQEPGRVGTEAFF. CDR3 DNA: TGTGCCAGCAGCCAAGAACCCGGCAGGGTAGGCACTGAAGCTTTCTTT.